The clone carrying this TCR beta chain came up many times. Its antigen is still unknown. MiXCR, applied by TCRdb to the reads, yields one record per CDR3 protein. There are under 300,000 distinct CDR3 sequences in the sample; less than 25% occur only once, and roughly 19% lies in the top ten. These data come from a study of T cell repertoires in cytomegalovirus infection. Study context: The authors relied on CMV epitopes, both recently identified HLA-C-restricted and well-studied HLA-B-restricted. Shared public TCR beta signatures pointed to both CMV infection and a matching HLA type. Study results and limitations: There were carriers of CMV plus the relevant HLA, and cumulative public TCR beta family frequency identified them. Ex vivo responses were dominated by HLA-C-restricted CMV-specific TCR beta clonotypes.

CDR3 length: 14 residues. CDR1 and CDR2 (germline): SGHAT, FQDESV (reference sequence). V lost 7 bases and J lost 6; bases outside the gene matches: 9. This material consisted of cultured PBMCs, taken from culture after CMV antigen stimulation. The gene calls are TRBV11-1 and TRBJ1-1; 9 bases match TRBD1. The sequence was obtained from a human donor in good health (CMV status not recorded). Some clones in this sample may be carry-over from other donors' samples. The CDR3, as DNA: TGTGCCAGCACCACTACAGGGGGCGTATCTGAAGCTTTCTTT. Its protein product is CASTTTGGVSEAFF.